This TCR beta chain appears in the sequencing data of a study of blood T cell repertoires in COVID-19. Across the whole study: Acute-phase and convalescent COVID-19 samples originated in the United States, Italy and Spain.

This CDR3 has 16 amino acids. Trimming removed 0 bases at V and 0 bases at J, with 12 bases between. Germline lookup yields CDR1 MGHRA and CDR2 YSYEKL. In the original processing: Amplified reference gene primers provided the basis for estimating nucleated cell counts. Sequencing was performed with immunoSEQ multiplex PCR; in TCRdb, only in-frame clones are kept and a portion is missing. The DNA was the basis for D and trimming; V, J and clone size are from that table. The sample gives over 45,000 clones, roughly 84% of which show up once; 5.5% to 7.5% is in the top ten. The clonotype originates from a man aged 50 to 60 with active COVID-19. The source material was peripheral blood. This chain links TRBV4-1 with TRBJ2-7, with unresolved D. CDR3 sequence (DNA): TGCGCCAGCAGCCAAGAACTACGCCGGAGCTCCTACGAGCAGTACTTC. Translation: CASSQELRRSSYEQYF.